A single sample gave rise to the 20 T cell receptor beta chains below, sequenced in a study of T cells in Graves' hyperthyroidism and ophthalmopathy. What was amplified from RNA transcripts were TCR beta CDR3 regions. HTBI primers were employed in a first-round RT-PCR of the TCR CDR3. In TCRdb, the multiplex PCR reads were re-called with MiXCR into one record per CDR3 protein. The sample comprises some 740,000 distinct CDR3 sequences, about 14% of which are singletons, and around 9.6% rests with the top ten. The sample was blood. These receptors were obtained from a woman between 18 and 29 years old with Graves' hyperthyroidism.

The J gene is TRBJ2-1, the V gene TRBV6-1, with 13 bases aligning to TRBD2. V was clipped by 5 bases and J by 6 bases; unmatched bases: 4. The length of the CDR3 is 15 residues. The germline CDR1 and CDR2 sequences are MNHNS and SASEGT. CDR3 in DNA: TGTGCCAGCAGTAAGGGACTAGCGGGAAGCAATGAGCAGTTCTTC. Translating it yields CASSKGLAGSNEQFF.

The V and J genes are TRBV7-9 and TRBJ1-1; D gene ambiguous. Germline CDR1 is SEHNR and CDR2 is FQNEAQ (reference sequence). Trimming took off 1 base at V and 0 bases at J, with 9 bases between the two ends. The CDR3 covers 15 residues. CDR3 nucleotide sequence: TGTGCCAGCAGCTTAGGCAGGAGCATGAACACTGAAGCTTTCTTT. It encodes CASSLGRSMNTEAFF.

This clonotype was observed a handful of times. The chain uses TRBV4-1 and TRBJ2-2; tentatively, D is TRBD2 (5 bases). Trimming pared 3 bases from V and 4 bases from J, leaving 9 bases between. The CDR3 covers 14 residues. In germline, CDR1 is MGHRA, CDR2 YSYEKL. CDR3 sequence (DNA): TGCGCCAGCAGCCAGCCTACTAGCACCGGGGAGCTGTTTTTT. Translating it yields CASSQPTSTGELFF.

This clonotype was counted only a few times. V gene TRBV28 combines with J gene TRBJ2-7, with D possibly TRBD1 on 5 matching bases. Trimming stripped 3 bases from V and 3 bases from J, with 9 bases between. Per the germline V gene, CDR1 is MDHEN and CDR2 is SYDVKM. CDR3 length: 13 amino acids. CDR3 DNA sequence: TGTGCCAGCAGTTTCAGGGATATCTACGAGCAGTACTTC. Its protein is CASSFRDIYEQYF.

The CDR3 DNA reads as TGTGCCAGTAGTATCCGACTAGCGGGAGGGTCATCCTACGAGCAGTACTTC. Translation: CASSIRLAGGSSYEQYF. The genes are TRBV19 and TRBJ2-7; 14 bases line up with TRBD2. V lost 3 bases and J lost 1; bases outside the gene matches: 5. The V gene's germline CDR1 is LNHDA and CDR2 SQIVND (reference sequence). CDR3 size: 17 residues.

As concerns this clonotype: A much more abundant neighbour one base away suggests this may be a read error. The chain uses TRBV28 and TRBJ1-2; D gene uncertain. CDR3 length equals 14 residues. CDR1 and CDR2 (germline): MDHEN, SYDVKM. The chain's CDR3 is CASSFRGSNYGYAF. DNA of the CDR3: TGTGCCAGCAGTTTTCGCGGTTCTAACTATGGCTACGCCTTC.

This clonotype was counted many times. V gene TRBV11-2 combines with J gene TRBJ2-1; D remains ambiguous. Germline V CDR1 and CDR2: SGHAT, FQNNGV. There are 12 residues in the CDR3. Between the trimmed V and J ends, which lost 4 bases and 6 bases, there was a span of 7 bases. CDR3 sequence reads: CASSSNTNEQFF. As DNA, the CDR3 is TGTGCCAGCAGCTCCAACACCAATGAGCAGTTCTTC.

About this clonotype itself: Since the CDR3 does not end with the conserved phenylalanine or tryptophan, this likely comes from a read error. J is TRBJ2-2 and V is TRBV10-3, with 9 positions matching TRBD1. V lost 4 bases to trimming and J lost 2 bases; unmatched junction nucleotides: 5. CDR3 size: 16 residues. Germline V gives CDR1 ENHRY, CDR2 SYGVKD. CDR3 loop: CAISGLDRGNTGELFS. The CDR3 DNA follows: TGTGCCATCAGTGGATTGGACAGGGGAAACACCGGGGAGCTGTTTTCT.

This clonotype was seen ten or more times. The CDR3 nucleotides are TGTGCCAGCAGTGAAGCTTCCGGGACAGGGGGCCAGCCCCAGCATTTT. It encodes CASSEASGTGGQPQHF. The V gene is TRBV6-1, the J gene TRBJ1-5, with 12 bases fitting TRBD1. V gave up 0 bases and J gave up 7 bases; unmatched junction bases: 4. Germline CDR1 reads MNHNS; CDR2 reads SASEGT. This CDR3 has 16 amino acids.

This clonotype has ten or more counts. The chain combines TRBV28 with TRBJ1-1; no clear D. Germline V lookup: CDR1 MDHEN, CDR2 SYDVKM. CDR3 size: 14 residues. V shed 5 bases and J shed 3 bases, with 13 bases lying between them. DNA of the CDR3: TGTGCCAGCAGTCCCCGGACGGAACACACTGAAGCTTTCTTT. Translating gives CASSPRTEHTEAFF.

The chain joins TRBV20-1 to TRBJ1-5; tentative D call: TRBD1 (6 bases). CDR3 length: 12 amino acids. CDR1 is DFQATT and CDR2 is SNEGSKA in the germline V gene (reference sequence). V was trimmed by 2 bases and J by 5 bases, leaving 7 bases between them. This CDR3 reads CSARQGYQPQHF. The CDR3 DNA is TGCAGTGCTAGACAGGGGTATCAGCCCCAGCATTTT.

This chain connects TRBV30 to TRBJ1-5, with no clear D. The CDR3 loop spans 13 amino acids. Looked up from germline, CDR1 is GTSNPN and CDR2 is SVGIG (reference sequence). V was pared by 0 bases and J by 6 bases, with 9 bases between. Here the CDR3 reads CAWSVLRGQPQHF. For the CDR3, the DNA is TGTGCCTGGAGTGTACTTAGAGGTCAGCCCCAGCATTTT.

This clonotype has a handful of counts. The chain carries TRBV7-9 and TRBJ2-2; no clear D gene. The CDR3 runs 14 residues. Germline V gene lookup returns CDR1 SEHNR and CDR2 FQNEAQ (reference sequence). Trimming shortened V by 2 bases and J by 3 bases, and 7 bases separated the two germline ends. CDR3 loop: CASSLSSHTGELFF. CDR3 DNA: TGTGCCAGCAGCTTATCCTCCCACACCGGGGAGCTGTTTTTT.

In its sample, this clonotype was seen many times. This chain joins TRBV9 and TRBJ2-7; D perhaps matches TRBD2 (5 bases). The CDR3 is 14 amino acids. V lost 3 bases and J lost 2, with 12 bases in between. Germline V CDR1 and CDR2: SGDLS, YYNGEE. CDR3 DNA: TGTGCCAGCAGCGCCGAGGGCACAACCTACGAGCAGTACTTC. This sequence encodes CASSAEGTTYEQYF. The variable domain in full, completed from reference TRBV9 and TRBJ2-7, reads DSGVTQTPKHLITATGQRVTLRCSPRSGDLSVYWYQQSLDQGLQFLIQYYNGEERAKGNILERFSAQQFPDLHSELNLSSLELGDSALYFCASSAEGTTYEQYFGPGTRLTVT.

As to this clonotype: Possible read error: a much larger clone is one base away. V gene TRBV7-8 combines with J gene TRBJ2-7; a weak D match, TRBD1 (5 bases). Germline-derived CDR1 and CDR2 are SGHVS and FQNEAQ. Trimming shortened V by 1 base and J by 8 bases, and 18 bases separated the two germline ends. The CDR3 runs 15 residues. The CDR3 sequence: CASSLVAGIVDKQYF. The CDR3 DNA reads as TGTGCCAGCAGCTTAGTTGCAGGGATTGTCGACAAGCAGTACTTC.

The table lists this clonotype with many counts. V is TRBV20-1 and J is TRBJ2-1; maybe TRBD1 (6 bases). Germline V gene data show CDR1 as DFQATT and CDR2 as SNEGSKA (reference sequence). V was cut by 1 base and J by 5 bases, with 18 bases left in between. This CDR3 is 16 amino acids long. CDR3 residues: CSARVLSYGGDNEQFF. Here the CDR3 DNA reads TGCAGTGCTAGAGTTTTGAGTTATGGGGGCGACAATGAGCAGTTCTTC.

A remark on this clonotype: The junction differs from germline at one of its ends, possibly a read error. The chain is built from TRBV13 and TRBJ2-7, with 7 bases aligning to TRBD2. This CDR3 is 16 amino acids long. Germline V gene data show CDR1 as PRHDT and CDR2 as FYEKMQ (reference sequence). The CDR3 nucleotides are TGTGCCAGTAGCTTAGGGGCGGGGGACCTCCGCTACGGGCAGTACTTC. Encoded protein: CASSLGAGDLRYGQYF. Full variable domain (outside the CDR3, taken from reference TRBV13 and TRBJ2-7): AAGVIQSPRHLIKEKRETATLKCYPIPRHDTVYWYQQGPGQDPQFLISFYEKMQSDKGSIPDRFSAQQFSDYHSELNMSSLELGDSALYFCASSLGAGDLRYGQYFGPGTRLTVT.

This chain joins TRBV12-3 or TRBV12-4 and TRBJ2-3; D perhaps matches TRBD2 (6 bases). This CDR3 is built from 13 residues. V lost 6 bases and J 5 bases, leaving 12 bases between the germline ends. The CDR3 coding sequence is TGTGCCAGCAGCTACCACGGGGGAGATACGCAGTATTTT. It is translated as CASSYHGGDTQYF.

This clonotype has ten or more counts. This chain uses TRBV20-1 with TRBJ2-1, with a tentative D call TRBD2 (7 bases). The CDR3 covers 16 residues. Germline assignment: CDR1 DFQATT and CDR2 SNEGSKA (reference sequence). Trimming removed 0 bases at V and 4 bases at J, with 16 bases between. CDR3 in amino acids: CSARELGLGGYNEQFF. CDR3 DNA sequence: TGCAGTGCTAGAGAGTTAGGACTAGGGGGATACAATGAGCAGTTCTTC.

The chain employs TRBV7-8 and TRBJ2-2; the match to TRBD2 covers 7 bases. The ends lost 3 bases at V and 4 bases at J; junction bases unmatched: 2. CDR3 length equals 14 residues. Per the germline V gene, CDR1 is SGHVS and CDR2 is FQNEAQ. The CDR3 DNA reads TGTGCCAGCAGCTTTTCGGGGGGCACCGGGGAGCTGTTTTTT. The encoded protein is CASSFSGGTGELFF.